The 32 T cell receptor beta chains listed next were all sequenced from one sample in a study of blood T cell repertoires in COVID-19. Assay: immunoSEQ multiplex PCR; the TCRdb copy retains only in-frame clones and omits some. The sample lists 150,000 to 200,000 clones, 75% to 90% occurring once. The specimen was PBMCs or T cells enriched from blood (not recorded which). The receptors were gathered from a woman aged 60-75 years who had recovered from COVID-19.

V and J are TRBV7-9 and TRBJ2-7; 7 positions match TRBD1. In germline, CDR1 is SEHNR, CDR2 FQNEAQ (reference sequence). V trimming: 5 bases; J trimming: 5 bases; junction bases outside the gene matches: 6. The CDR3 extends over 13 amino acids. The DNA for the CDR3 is TGTGCCAGCAGCCCCACAGGGGACCACGAGCAGTACTTC. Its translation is CASSPTGDHEQYF.

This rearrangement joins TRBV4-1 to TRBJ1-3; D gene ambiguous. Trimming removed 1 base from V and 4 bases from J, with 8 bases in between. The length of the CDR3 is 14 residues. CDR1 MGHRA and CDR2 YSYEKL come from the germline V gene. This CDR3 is CASSQVVAGNTIYF. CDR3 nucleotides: TGCGCCAGCAGCCAAGTCGTGGCCGGAAACACCATATATTTT.

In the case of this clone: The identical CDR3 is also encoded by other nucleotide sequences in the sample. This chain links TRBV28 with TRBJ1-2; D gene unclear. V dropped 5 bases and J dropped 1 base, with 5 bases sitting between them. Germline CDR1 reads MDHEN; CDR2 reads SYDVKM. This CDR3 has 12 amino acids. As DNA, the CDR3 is TGTGCCAGCAGTCCGGGTAACTATGGCTACACCTTC. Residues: CASSPGNYGYTF.

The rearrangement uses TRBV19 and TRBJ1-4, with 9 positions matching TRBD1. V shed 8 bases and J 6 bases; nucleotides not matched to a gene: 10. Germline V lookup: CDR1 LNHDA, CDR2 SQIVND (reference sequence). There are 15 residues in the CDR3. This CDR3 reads CASSRTGDNYEKLFF. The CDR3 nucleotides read TGTGCCAGTTCTCGGACAGGGGACAATTATGAAAAACTGTTTTTT.

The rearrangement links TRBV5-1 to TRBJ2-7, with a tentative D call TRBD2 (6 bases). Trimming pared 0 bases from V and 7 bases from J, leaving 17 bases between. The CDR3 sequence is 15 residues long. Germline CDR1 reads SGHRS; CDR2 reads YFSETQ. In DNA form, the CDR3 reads TGCGCCAGCAGCTTGGGAGGTGGACGGGGGATGGAGCAGTACTTC. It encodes CASSLGGGRGMEQYF.

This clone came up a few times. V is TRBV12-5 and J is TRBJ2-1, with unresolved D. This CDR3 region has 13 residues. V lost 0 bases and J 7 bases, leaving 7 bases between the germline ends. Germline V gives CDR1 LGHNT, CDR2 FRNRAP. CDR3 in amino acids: CASGLVDGNEQFF. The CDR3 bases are TGTGCTAGTGGTTTGGTAGACGGGAATGAGCAGTTCTTC.

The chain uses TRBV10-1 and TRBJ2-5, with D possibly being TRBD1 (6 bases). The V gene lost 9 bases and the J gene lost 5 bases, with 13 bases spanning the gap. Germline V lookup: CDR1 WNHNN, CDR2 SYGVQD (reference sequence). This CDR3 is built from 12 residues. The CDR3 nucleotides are TGCGCCAGTCAAACTAGGGGGGAGACCCAGTACTTC. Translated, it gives CASQTRGETQYF.

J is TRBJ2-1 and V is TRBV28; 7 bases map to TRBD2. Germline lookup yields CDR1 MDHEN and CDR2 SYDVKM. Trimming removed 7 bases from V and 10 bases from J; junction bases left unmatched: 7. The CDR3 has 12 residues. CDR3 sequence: CASIGGKVEQFF. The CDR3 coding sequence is TGTGCCAGCATCGGGGGGAAGGTGGAGCAGTTCTTC.

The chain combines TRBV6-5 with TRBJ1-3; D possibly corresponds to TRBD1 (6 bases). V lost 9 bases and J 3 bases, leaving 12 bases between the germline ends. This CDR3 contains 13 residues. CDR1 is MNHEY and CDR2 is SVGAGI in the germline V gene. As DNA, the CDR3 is TGTGCCAGTCTAGGGGGTTTTGGAAACACCATATATTTT. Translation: CASLGGFGNTIYF.

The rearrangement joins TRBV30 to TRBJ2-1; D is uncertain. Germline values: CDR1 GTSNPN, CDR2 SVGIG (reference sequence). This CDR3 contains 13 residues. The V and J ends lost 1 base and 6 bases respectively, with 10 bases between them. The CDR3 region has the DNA TGTGCCTGGAGTGCGGATAGCCGCAATGAGCAGTTCTTC. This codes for CAWSADSRNEQFF.

CDR3 nucleotide sequence: TGTGCCAGCAGGTACGGGGGAGAGCAGTACTTC. This codes for CASRYGGEQYF. This chain connects TRBV7-9 to TRBJ2-7, with D possibly matching TRBD2 (6 bases). The CDR3 has 11 residues. Trimming removed 6 bases from V and 7 bases from J, with 10 bases in between. The V gene's germline CDR1 is SEHNR and CDR2 FQNEAQ (reference sequence).

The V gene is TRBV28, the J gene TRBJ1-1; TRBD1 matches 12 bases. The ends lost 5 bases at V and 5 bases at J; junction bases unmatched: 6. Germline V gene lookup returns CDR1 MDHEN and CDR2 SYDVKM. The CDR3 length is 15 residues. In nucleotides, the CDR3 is TGTGCCAGCAGTACTCTGGGACAGGGGGCTACTGAAGCTTTCTTT. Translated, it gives CASSTLGQGATEAFF.

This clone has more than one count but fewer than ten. CDR3 sequence (DNA): TGTGCCTGGAGTGTACCATTCCGGGACATCCAAAACTATGGCTACACCTTC. Translating gives CAWSVPFRDIQNYGYTF. The chain uses TRBV30 and TRBJ1-2; possibly TRBD1 for D (6 bases). The V gene's germline CDR1 is GTSNPN and CDR2 SVGIG (reference sequence). Trimming took 0 bases from V and 2 from J, leaving 19 bases between them. CDR3 length: 17 amino acids.

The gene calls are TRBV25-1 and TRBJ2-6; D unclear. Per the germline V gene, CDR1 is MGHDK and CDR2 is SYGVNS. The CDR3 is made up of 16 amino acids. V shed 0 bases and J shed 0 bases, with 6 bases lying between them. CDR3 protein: CASSEYGDSGANVLTF. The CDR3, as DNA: TGTGCCAGCAGTGAATATGGAGACTCTGGGGCCAACGTCCTGACTTTC.

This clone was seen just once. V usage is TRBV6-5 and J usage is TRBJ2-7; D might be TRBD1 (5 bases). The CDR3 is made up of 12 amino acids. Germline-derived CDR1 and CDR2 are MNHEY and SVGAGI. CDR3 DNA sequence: TGTGTGACGACAGATCCGACGAGAGAGCAGTACTTC. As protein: CVTTDPTREQYF.

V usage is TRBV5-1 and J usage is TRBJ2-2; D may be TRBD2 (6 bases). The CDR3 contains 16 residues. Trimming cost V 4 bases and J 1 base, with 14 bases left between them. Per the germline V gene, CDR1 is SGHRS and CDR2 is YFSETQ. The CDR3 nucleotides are TGCGCCAGCAGCCCCGGACTACTGAAGAACACCGGGGAGCTGTTTTTT. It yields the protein CASSPGLLKNTGELFF.

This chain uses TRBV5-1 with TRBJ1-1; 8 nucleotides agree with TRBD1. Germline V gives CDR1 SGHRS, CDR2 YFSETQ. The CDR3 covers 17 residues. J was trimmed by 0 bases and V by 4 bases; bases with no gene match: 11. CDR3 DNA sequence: TGCGCCAGCAGCCCTGGACAGGGTTGGGGAATGAACACTGAAGCTTTCTTT. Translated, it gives CASSPGQGWGMNTEAFF.

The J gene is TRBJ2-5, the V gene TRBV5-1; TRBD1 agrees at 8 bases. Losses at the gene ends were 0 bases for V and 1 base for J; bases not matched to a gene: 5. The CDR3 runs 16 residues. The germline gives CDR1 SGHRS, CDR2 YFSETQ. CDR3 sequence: CASSLAGQGPQETQYF. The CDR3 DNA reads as TGCGCCAGCAGCTTGGCCGGACAGGGACCCCAAGAGACCCAGTACTTC.

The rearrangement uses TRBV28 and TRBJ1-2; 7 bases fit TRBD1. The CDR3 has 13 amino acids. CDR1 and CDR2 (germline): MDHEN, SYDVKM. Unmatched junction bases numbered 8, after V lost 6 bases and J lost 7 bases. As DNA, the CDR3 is TGTGCCAGCAGATCGACAGGGCTTTTTGGCTACACCTTC. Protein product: CASRSTGLFGYTF.

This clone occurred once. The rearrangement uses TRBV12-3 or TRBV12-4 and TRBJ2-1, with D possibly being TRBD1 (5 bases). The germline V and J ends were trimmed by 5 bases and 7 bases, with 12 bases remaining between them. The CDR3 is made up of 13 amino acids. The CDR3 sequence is CASSPQGRNEQFF. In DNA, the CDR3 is TGTGCCAGCAGTCCCCAGGGTAGGAATGAGCAGTTCTTC.

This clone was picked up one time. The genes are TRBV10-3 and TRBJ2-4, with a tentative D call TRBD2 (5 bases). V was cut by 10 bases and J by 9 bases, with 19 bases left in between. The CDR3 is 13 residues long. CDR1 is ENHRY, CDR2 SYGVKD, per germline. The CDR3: CATGGPPESIQYF. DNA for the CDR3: TGTGCCACTGGAGGACCACCGGAGAGCATTCAGTACTTC.

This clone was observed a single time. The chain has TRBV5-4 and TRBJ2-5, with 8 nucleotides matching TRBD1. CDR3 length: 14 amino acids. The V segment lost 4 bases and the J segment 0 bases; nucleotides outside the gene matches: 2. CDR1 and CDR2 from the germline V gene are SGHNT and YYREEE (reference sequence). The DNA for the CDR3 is TGTGCCAGCAGCACCAGGGGGCACCAAGAGACCCAGTACTTC. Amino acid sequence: CASSTRGHQETQYF.

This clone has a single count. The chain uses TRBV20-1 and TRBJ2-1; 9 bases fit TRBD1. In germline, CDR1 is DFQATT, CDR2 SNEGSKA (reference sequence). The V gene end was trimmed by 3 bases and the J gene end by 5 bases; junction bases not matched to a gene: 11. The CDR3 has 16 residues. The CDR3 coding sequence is TGCAGTGCTAGTCGCATCGGGACAGGGTCCGACAATGAGCAGTTCTTC. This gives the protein CSASRIGTGSDNEQFF.

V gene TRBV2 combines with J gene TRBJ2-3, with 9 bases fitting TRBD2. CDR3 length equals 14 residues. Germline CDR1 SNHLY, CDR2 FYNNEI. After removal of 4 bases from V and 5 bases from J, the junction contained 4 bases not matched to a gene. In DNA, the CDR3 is TGTGCCAGCAGTGGTAGTAGCGGGGGAGATACGCAGTATTTT. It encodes CASSGSSGGDTQYF.

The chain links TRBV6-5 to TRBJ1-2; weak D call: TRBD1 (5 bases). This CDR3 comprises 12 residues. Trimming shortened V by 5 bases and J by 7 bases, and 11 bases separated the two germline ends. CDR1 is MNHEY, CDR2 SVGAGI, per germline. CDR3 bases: TGTGCCAGCAGTCAAAGGGACTCTGGCTACACCTTC. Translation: CASSQRDSGYTF.

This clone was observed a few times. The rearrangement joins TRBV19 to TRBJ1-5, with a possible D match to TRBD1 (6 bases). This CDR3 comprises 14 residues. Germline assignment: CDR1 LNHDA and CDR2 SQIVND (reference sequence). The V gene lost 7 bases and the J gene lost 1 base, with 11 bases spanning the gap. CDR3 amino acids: CASTRDRSNQPQHF. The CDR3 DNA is TGTGCCAGTACCCGAGACAGGAGCAATCAGCCCCAGCATTTT.

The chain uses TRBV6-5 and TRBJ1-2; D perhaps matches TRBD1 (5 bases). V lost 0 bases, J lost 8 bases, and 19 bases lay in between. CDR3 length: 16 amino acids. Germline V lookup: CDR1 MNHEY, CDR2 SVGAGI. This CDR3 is CASSYSKGQGSVGYTF. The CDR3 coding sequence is TGTGCCAGCAGTTACTCGAAGGGGCAGGGATCGGTGGGCTACACCTTC.

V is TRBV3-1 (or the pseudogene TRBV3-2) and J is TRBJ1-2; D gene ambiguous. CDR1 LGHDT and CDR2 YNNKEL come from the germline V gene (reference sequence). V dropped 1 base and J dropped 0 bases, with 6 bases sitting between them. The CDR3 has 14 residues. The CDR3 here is CASSQGVTNYGYTF. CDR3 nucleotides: TGTGCCAGCAGCCAAGGAGTAACTAACTATGGCTACACCTTC.

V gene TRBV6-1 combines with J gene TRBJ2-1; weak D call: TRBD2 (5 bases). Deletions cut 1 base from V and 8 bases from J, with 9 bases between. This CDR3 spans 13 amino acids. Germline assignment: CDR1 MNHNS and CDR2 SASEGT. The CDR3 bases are TGTGCCAGCAGTGAAGGCTACGGGGATGAGCAGTTCTTC. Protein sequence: CASSEGYGDEQFF.

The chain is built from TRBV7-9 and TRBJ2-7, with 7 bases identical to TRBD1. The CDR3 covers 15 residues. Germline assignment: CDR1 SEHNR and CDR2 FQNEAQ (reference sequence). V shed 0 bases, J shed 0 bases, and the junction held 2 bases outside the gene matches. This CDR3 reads CASSLAAGGSYEQYF. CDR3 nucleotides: TGTGCCAGCAGCTTAGCGGCAGGGGGCTCCTACGAGCAGTACTTC. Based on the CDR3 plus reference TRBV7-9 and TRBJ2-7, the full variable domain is DTGVSQNPRHKITKRGQNVTFRCDPISEHNRLYWYRQTLGQGPEFLTYFQNEAQLEKSRLLSDRFSAERPKGSFSTLEIQRTEQGDSAMYLCASSLAAGGSYEQYFGPGTRLTVT.

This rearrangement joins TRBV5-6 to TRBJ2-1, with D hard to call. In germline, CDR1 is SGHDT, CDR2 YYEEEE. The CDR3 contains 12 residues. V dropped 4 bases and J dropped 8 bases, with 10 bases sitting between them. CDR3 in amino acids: CASSREADEQFF. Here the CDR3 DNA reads TGTGCCAGCAGCCGAGAAGCTGATGAGCAGTTCTTC.

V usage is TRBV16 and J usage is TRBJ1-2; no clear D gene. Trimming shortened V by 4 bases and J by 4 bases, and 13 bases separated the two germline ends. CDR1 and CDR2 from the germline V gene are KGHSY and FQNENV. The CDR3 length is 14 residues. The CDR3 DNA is TGTGCCAGCAGCCGATCGAGCACGGTCTATGGCTACACCTTC. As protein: CASSRSSTVYGYTF.